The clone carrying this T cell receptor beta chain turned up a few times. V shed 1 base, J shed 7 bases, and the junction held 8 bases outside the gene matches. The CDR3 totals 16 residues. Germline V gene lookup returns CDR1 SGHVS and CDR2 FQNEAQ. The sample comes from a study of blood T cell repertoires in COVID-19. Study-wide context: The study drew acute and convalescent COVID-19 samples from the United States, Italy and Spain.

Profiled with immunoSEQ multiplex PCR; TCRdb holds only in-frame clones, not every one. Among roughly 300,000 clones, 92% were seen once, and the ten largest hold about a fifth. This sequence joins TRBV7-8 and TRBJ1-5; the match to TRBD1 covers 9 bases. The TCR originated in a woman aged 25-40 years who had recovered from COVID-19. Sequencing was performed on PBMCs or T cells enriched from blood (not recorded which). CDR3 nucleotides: TGTGCCAGCAGCTTAGACGTGGACAGGGGTAGCCAGCCCCAGCATTTT. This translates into CASSLDVDRGSQPQHF.